Described below is a single T cell receptor (beta chain) sequence and its context. This table comes from immunoSEQ multiplex PCR, and its TCRdb copy is limited to in-frame clones, with some not included. This table has 20,000 to 25,000 clones, roughly 89% appearing once. This entry belongs to a study of T cell changes during pregnancy in multiple sclerosis. Germline CDR1 is SGHAT and CDR2 is FQNNGV. J was trimmed by 3 bases and V by 1 base; bases with no gene match: 9. This CDR3 has 16 residues. The source was CD8+ T cells from peripheral blood mononuclear cells, collected in the second trimester of pregnancy. This chain links TRBV11-2 with TRBJ2-7; 7 positions match TRBD2. This receptor was identified in a female donor in good health, enrolled as a control in a pregnancy study. CDR3 protein: CASSLGPSGISYEQYF. The DNA for the CDR3 is TGTGCCAGCAGCTTAGGGCCCAGCGGGATAAGCTACGAGCAGTACTTC.